One sample yielded the 32 T cell receptor beta chains listed below, sequenced in a study of T cell responses to AZD1222 COVID-19 vaccine. Assay used: immunoSEQ multiplex PCR; TCRdb lists only in-frame clones, some missing. In the table there are some 86,000 clones, around 80% of which are singletons. Sequenced here: peripheral blood, sampled on day 0 of AZD1222 vaccination. All receptors come from an adult in good health.

The J gene is TRBJ2-7, the V gene TRBV5-6, with D possibly TRBD1 on 5 matching bases. This CDR3 is built from 13 residues. With 0 bases removed from V and 2 bases from J, the gap between germline ends came to 6 bases. Germline V gene lookup returns CDR1 SGHDT and CDR2 YYEEEE. The CDR3 loop is CASSLAGPYEQYF. DNA of the CDR3: TGTGCCAGCAGCTTGGCAGGGCCCTACGAGCAGTACTTC.

The V and J genes are TRBV5-4 and TRBJ2-1; unclear D gene. The CDR3 has 11 residues. Germline V gene sequence: CDR1 SGHNT, CDR2 YYREEE (reference sequence). V lost 3 bases, J lost 4 bases, and 2 bases lay in between. The CDR3 loop reads CASSSYNEQFF. In nucleotides, the CDR3 is TGTGCCAGCAGCTCGTACAATGAGCAGTTCTTC.

This chain joins TRBV11-2 and TRBJ2-2; a weak D match, TRBD2 (6 bases). The V end lost 5 bases, the J end lost 4 bases, and 8 bases lay between the germline ends. Germline CDR1 reads SGHAT; CDR2 reads FQNNGV. The CDR3 is made up of 13 amino acids. The CDR3 here is CASSLGGTGELFF. The CDR3 DNA reads as TGTGCCAGCAGCCTCGGGGGCACCGGGGAGCTGTTTTTT.

The rearrangement links TRBV5-1 to TRBJ2-5; TRBD1 matches 9 bases. Looked up from germline, CDR1 is SGHRS and CDR2 is YFSETQ. The CDR3 totals 15 residues. The trim removed 3 bases at V and 4 bases at J, leaving 7 bases unmatched. The CDR3 DNA reads as TGCGCCAGCAGCTCCCTCGGGACAGGGAGAGAGACCCAGTACTTC. As protein: CASSSLGTGRETQYF.

The chain has TRBV2 and TRBJ2-7; TRBD2 is a possible D gene (6 bases). The CDR3 is made up of 14 amino acids. The V gene's germline CDR1 is SNHLY and CDR2 FYNNEI. The germline V and J ends were trimmed by 2 bases and 8 bases, with 16 bases remaining between them. As DNA, the CDR3 is TGTGCCAGCAGTGAATCCCCCTGGGAGGTACAGCAGTACTTC. It specifies CASSESPWEVQQYF.

The rearrangement links TRBV18 to TRBJ1-1; a weak D match, TRBD1 (5 bases). The CDR3 spans 13 residues. The germline V gene has CDR1 KGHSH and CDR2 LQKENI. Between the trimmed V and J ends, which lost 6 bases and 1 base, there was a span of 9 bases. The CDR3 DNA reads TGTGCCAGCTCCCGAACAGGGAACACTGAAGCTTTCTTT. Encoded protein: CASSRTGNTEAFF.

The chain recombines TRBV10-3 with TRBJ2-1; maybe TRBD1 (6 bases). V was shortened by 4 bases and J by 8 bases, with 9 bases between the two germline ends. The germline CDR1 and CDR2 sequences are ENHRY and SYGVKD. There are 12 residues in the CDR3. CDR3: CAISAQGYEQFF. CDR3 DNA sequence: TGTGCCATCAGTGCCCAGGGGTATGAGCAGTTCTTC.

The genes are TRBV5-1 and TRBJ2-1; 8 bases align to TRBD1. Germline V gene data show CDR1 as SGHRS and CDR2 as YFSETQ. The CDR3 contains 14 residues. J was trimmed by 7 bases and V by 4 bases; bases with no gene match: 7. The CDR3 DNA follows: TGCGCCAGCAGCCAGACAGGGGAATATAATGAGCAGTTCTTC. Amino acid sequence: CASSQTGEYNEQFF.

The chain combines TRBV18 with TRBJ1-3; D is uncertain. The CDR3 runs 17 residues. V shed 2 bases and J shed 4 bases, with 18 bases lying between them. CDR1 is KGHSH, CDR2 LQKENI, per germline. The CDR3 bases are TGTGCCAGCTCACCAGCGAAAGTTTCGTGGACGGGAAACACCATATATTTT. It translates to CASSPAKVSWTGNTIYF. Variable domain in full (rest from reference TRBV18 and TRBJ1-3): NAGVMQNPRHLVRRRGQEARLRCSPMKGHSHVYWYRQLPEEGLKFMVYLQKENIIDESGMPKERFSAEFPKEGPSILRIQQVVRGDSAAYFCASSPAKVSWTGNTIYFGEGSWLTVV.

This clone appeared once. The chain couples TRBV29-1 to TRBJ2-7; the match to TRBD2 covers 7 bases. Per the germline V gene, CDR1 is SQVTM and CDR2 is ANQGSEA. The V segment lost 5 bases and the J segment 1 base; nucleotides outside the gene matches: 5. The CDR3 consists of 13 residues. CDR3: CSVSPGGSYEQYF. CDR3 nucleotide sequence: TGCAGCGTTTCGCCGGGGGGTTCCTACGAGCAGTACTTC.

This clone has just one count. V and J are TRBV7-2 and TRBJ2-1; 15 nucleotides line up with TRBD2. This CDR3 region has 15 residues. Germline V gene lookup returns CDR1 SGHTA and CDR2 FQGNSA. V trimming: 5 bases; J trimming: 7 bases; junction bases outside the gene matches: 3. Here the CDR3 reads CASSLGLAGGNEQFF. The CDR3 nucleotides are TGTGCCAGCAGCCTGGGACTAGCGGGAGGTAATGAGCAGTTCTTC.

The chain couples TRBV30 to TRBJ1-6; D is ambiguous. Germline values: CDR1 GTSNPN, CDR2 SVGIG (reference sequence). The CDR3 totals 12 residues. Trimming took off 1 base at V and 9 bases at J, with 7 bases between the two ends. CDR3 amino acids: CAWSESGSPLHF. In DNA, the CDR3 is TGTGCCTGGAGTGAATCTGGTTCACCCCTCCACTTT.

The rearrangement uses TRBV5-1 and TRBJ1-1; possible D gene TRBD1, 5 bases. The germline V and J ends were trimmed by 3 bases and 1 base, with 10 bases remaining between them. Germline CDR1 and CDR2: SGHRS and YFSETQ. The CDR3 sequence is 14 residues long. The CDR3 here is CASSWDGENTEAFF. CDR3 DNA: TGCGCCAGCAGCTGGGACGGTGAGAACACTGAAGCTTTCTTT.

This clone was seen once. The rearrangement links TRBV7-2 to TRBJ2-3, with D hard to call. The CDR3 totals 17 residues. Trimming cost V 2 bases and J 6 bases, with 21 bases left between them. Per germline, CDR1 SGHTA and CDR2 FQGNSA. The chain's CDR3 is CASSLSIAHQRPDTQYF. In nucleotides, the CDR3 is TGTGCCAGCAGCTTATCTATAGCCCATCAACGACCGGATACGCAGTATTTT.

The J gene is TRBJ1-4, the V gene TRBV2, with TRBD1 identical over 9 bases. Looked up from germline, CDR1 is SNHLY and CDR2 is FYNNEI. The V segment lost 5 bases and the J segment 5 bases; nucleotides outside the gene matches: 6. The CDR3 length is 15 residues. The CDR3 DNA reads TGTGCCAGCAGTTCTTTGGGGACAGGGAATGAAAAACTGTTTTTT. Translating gives CASSSLGTGNEKLFF.

Turning to this clone: Different DNA sequences within this sample yield the same CDR3. CDR3 nucleotides: TGTGCCAGCAGCCCAGGGGAAACCTACGAGCAGTACTTC. Translating it yields CASSPGETYEQYF. The chain is built from TRBV2 and TRBJ2-7; maybe TRBD1 (6 bases). V lost 6 bases to trimming and J lost 2 bases, with 11 bases between them. Looked up from germline, CDR1 is SNHLY and CDR2 is FYNNEI. The CDR3 contains 13 residues. Full variable domain (outside the CDR3, taken from reference TRBV2 and TRBJ2-7): EPEVTQTPSHQVTQMGQEVILRCVPISNHLYFYWYRQILGQKVEFLVSFYNNEISEKSEIFDDQFSVERPDGSNFTLKIRSTKLEDSAMYFCASSPGETYEQYFGPGTRLTVT.

This sequence joins TRBV11-2 and TRBJ1-5, with D unclear. From germline, CDR1 is SGHAT and CDR2 FQNNGV. This CDR3 comprises 13 residues. Trimming shortened V by 5 bases and J by 6 bases, and 11 bases separated the two germline ends. CDR3 loop: CASSPLGTQPQHF. For the CDR3, the DNA is TGTGCCAGCAGCCCTTTGGGTACTCAGCCCCAGCATTTT.

The chain recombines TRBV7-2 with TRBJ2-7, with a possible D match to TRBD1 (5 bases). Per the germline V gene, CDR1 is SGHTA and CDR2 is FQGNSA. V lost 2 bases and J lost 3, with 11 bases in between. CDR3 length equals 14 residues. CDR3 sequence reads: CASSLLGRDYEQYF. The CDR3 region has the DNA TGTGCCAGCAGCTTATTAGGCAGGGACTACGAGCAGTACTTC.

The chain has TRBV30 and TRBJ1-6; 8 bases map to TRBD1. With V trimmed by 3 bases and J by 7 bases, 8 bases remained unmatched. From germline, CDR1 is GTSNPN and CDR2 SVGIG (reference sequence). The CDR3 covers 15 residues. In nucleotides, the CDR3 is TGTGCCTGGAGCTTGACAGGGGTCGGCAATTCACCCCTCCACTTT. The encoded protein is CAWSLTGVGNSPLHF. Variable domain in full (rest from reference TRBV30 and TRBJ1-6): SQTIHQWPATLVQPVGSPLSLECTVEGTSNPNLYWYRQAAGRGLQLLFYSVGIGQISSEVPQNLSASRPQDRQFILSSKKLLLSDSGFYLCAWSLTGVGNSPLHFGNGTRLTVT.

This clone was counted a few times. This chain links TRBV19 with TRBJ1-5; 7 bases fit TRBD1. The CDR3 totals 14 residues. V gave up 4 bases and J gave up 3 bases; unmatched junction bases: 3. Per germline, CDR1 LNHDA and CDR2 SQIVND (reference sequence). Written as DNA, the CDR3 is TGTGCCAGTAGTAAAACAGGGGTCAATCAGCCCCAGCATTTT. Translation: CASSKTGVNQPQHF.

The chain has TRBV19 and TRBJ1-5; D might be TRBD1 (6 bases). Germline V gives CDR1 LNHDA, CDR2 SQIVND (reference sequence). The germline V and J ends were trimmed by 7 bases and 4 bases, with 17 bases remaining between them. The CDR3 is 15 amino acids. Here the CDR3 DNA reads TGTGCCAGTACCCCCCCAGGGGCTTTGAATCAGCCCCAGCATTTT. The encoded protein is CASTPPGALNQPQHF. The whole variable domain, remainder taken from reference TRBV19 and TRBJ1-5, is DGGITQSPKYLFRKEGQNVTLSCEQNLNHDAMYWYRQDPGQGLRLIYYSQIVNDFQKGDIAEGYSVSREKKESFPLTVTSAQKNPTAFYLCASTPPGALNQPQHFGDGTRLSIL.

The chain recombines TRBV5-1 with TRBJ2-1; D unresolved. The V end lost 7 bases, the J end lost 3 bases, and 8 bases lay between the germline ends. This CDR3 contains 12 residues. Germline V lookup: CDR1 SGHRS, CDR2 YFSETQ. CDR3: CASHELYNEQFF. The CDR3 DNA reads TGCGCCAGCCATGAGCTCTACAATGAGCAGTTCTTC.

The chain recombines TRBV12-3 or TRBV12-4 with TRBJ2-5; possible D gene TRBD2, 5 bases. V lost 2 bases and J 3 bases, leaving 7 bases between the germline ends. This CDR3 comprises 13 residues. The CDR3 protein is CASSLTSKETQYF. As DNA, the CDR3 is TGTGCCAGCAGTTTAACTAGTAAAGAGACCCAGTACTTC.

The chain has TRBV11-2 and TRBJ2-1, with TRBD2 matching over 7 bases. Germline V gene sequence: CDR1 SGHAT, CDR2 FQNNGV. The CDR3 sequence is 13 residues long. J was trimmed by 7 bases and V by 3 bases; bases with no gene match: 3. The CDR3 sequence: CASSLGGSNEQFF. CDR3 in DNA: TGTGCCAGCAGCTTGGGCGGGAGTAATGAGCAGTTCTTC.

This chain connects TRBV19 to TRBJ1-5, with 8 bases aligning to TRBD1. Germline V lookup: CDR1 LNHDA, CDR2 SQIVND (reference sequence). V trimming: 10 bases; J trimming: 0 bases; junction bases outside the gene matches: 11. CDR3 length equals 16 residues. CDR3 sequence: CATTLGQGYSNQPQHF. DNA of the CDR3: TGTGCCACCACACTCGGACAGGGTTATAGCAATCAGCCCCAGCATTTT.

The rearrangement uses TRBV28 and TRBJ2-7; TRBD1 matches at 8 bases. With V trimmed by 4 bases and J by 9 bases, 14 bases remained unmatched. Germline CDR1 MDHEN, CDR2 SYDVKM. The length of the CDR3 is 15 residues. The CDR3 region has the DNA TGTGCCAGCAGTTCTGCAGGGGGCCCTTTTCTTGGGCAGTACTTC. Protein sequence: CASSSAGGPFLGQYF.

This CDR3 reads CASSLGQRATNEKLFF. The CDR3, as DNA: TGTGCCAGCTCCCTAGGACAGCGGGCAACTAATGAAAAACTGTTTTTT. The chain couples TRBV18 to TRBJ1-4, with TRBD1 as a possible D gene (6 bases). The V gene's germline CDR1 is KGHSH and CDR2 LQKENI. The CDR3 covers 16 residues. V was trimmed by 6 bases and J by 0 bases, leaving 14 bases between them.

This clone was counted between two and nine times. V is TRBV28 and J is TRBJ2-3; D perhaps matches TRBD1 (6 bases). V lost 7 bases and J 4 bases, leaving 9 bases between the germline ends. The CDR3 covers 12 residues. The germline CDR1 and CDR2 sequences are MDHEN and SYDVKM. The CDR3 reads CASTGTPDTQYF. CDR3 DNA: TGTGCCAGCACCGGGACACCAGATACGCAGTATTTT.

The V gene is TRBV15, the J gene TRBJ2-7, with a weak D call TRBD2 (5 bases). The V and J ends lost 0 bases and 4 bases respectively, with 16 bases between them. Germline CDR1 is LNHNV and CDR2 is YYDKDF (reference sequence). The CDR3 runs 16 residues. CDR3 sequence (DNA): TGTGCCACCAGCAGAGAGGGGTCGGGGAGTAGGTACGAGCAGTACTTC. This sequence encodes CATSREGSGSRYEQYF.

The chain uses TRBV9 and TRBJ2-1; 7 bases are shared with TRBD2. The CDR3 totals 14 residues. The germline V gene encodes CDR1 SGDLS and CDR2 YYNGEE. Germline trimming cut 3 bases from V and 4 bases from J; bases unmatched to any gene: 4. For the CDR3, the DNA is TGTGCCAGCAGCGCCCGGGGGGAGTACAATGAGCAGTTCTTC. It translates to CASSARGEYNEQFF.

The V call is TRBV9, the J call TRBJ1-3; no clear D. The ends were cut back, 8 bases at V and 4 bases at J, with 19 bases in the middle. The CDR3 covers 15 residues. Germline CDR1 is SGDLS and CDR2 is YYNGEE. The CDR3 spells CASGGVGISGNTIYF. As DNA, the CDR3 is TGTGCCAGTGGAGGTGTCGGGATTTCCGGAAACACCATATATTTT. Together with reference TRBV9 and TRBJ1-3, the CDR3 gives the full variable domain: DSGVTQTPKHLITATGQRVTLRCSPRSGDLSVYWYQQSLDQGLQFLIQYYNGEERAKGNILERFSAQQFPDLHSELNLSSLELGDSALYFCASGGVGISGNTIYFGEGSWLTVV.

V gene TRBV18 combines with J gene TRBJ1-2, with 7 bases aligning to TRBD1. The V and J ends lost 0 bases and 3 bases, in that order; junction bases with no gene match: 7. The germline V gene has CDR1 KGHSH and CDR2 LQKENI. This CDR3 comprises 16 residues. CDR3 nucleotides: TGTGCCAGCTCACCACCGACGGGGGACAGCTACTATGGCTACACCTTC. It is translated as CASSPPTGDSYYGYTF.